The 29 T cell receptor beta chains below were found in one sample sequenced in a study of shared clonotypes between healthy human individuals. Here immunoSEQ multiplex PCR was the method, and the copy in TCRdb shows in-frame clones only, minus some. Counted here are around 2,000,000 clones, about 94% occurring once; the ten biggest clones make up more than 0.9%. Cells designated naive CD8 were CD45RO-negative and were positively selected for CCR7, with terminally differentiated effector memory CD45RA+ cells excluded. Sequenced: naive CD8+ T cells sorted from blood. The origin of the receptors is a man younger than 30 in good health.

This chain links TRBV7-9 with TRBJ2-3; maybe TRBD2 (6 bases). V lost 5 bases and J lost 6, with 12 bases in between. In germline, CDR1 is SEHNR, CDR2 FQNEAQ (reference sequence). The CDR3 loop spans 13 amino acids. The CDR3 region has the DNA TGTGCCAGCAGCGGCGGGGCCCCTGATACGCAGTATTTT. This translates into CASSGGAPDTQYF.

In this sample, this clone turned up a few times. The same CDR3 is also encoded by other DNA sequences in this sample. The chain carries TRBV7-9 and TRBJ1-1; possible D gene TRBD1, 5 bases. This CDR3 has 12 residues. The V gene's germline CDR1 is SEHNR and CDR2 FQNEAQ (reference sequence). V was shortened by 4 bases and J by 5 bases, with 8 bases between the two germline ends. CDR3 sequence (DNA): TGTGCCAGCAGCTCAGGGACGACTGAAGCTTTCTTT. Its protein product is CASSSGTTEAFF.

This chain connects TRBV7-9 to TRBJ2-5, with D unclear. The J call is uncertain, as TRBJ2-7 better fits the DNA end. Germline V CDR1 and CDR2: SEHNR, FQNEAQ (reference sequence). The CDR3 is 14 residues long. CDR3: CASSLSESSYEQYF. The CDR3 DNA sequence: TGTGCCAGCAGCTTATCGGAGAGCTCCTACGAGCAGTACTTC.

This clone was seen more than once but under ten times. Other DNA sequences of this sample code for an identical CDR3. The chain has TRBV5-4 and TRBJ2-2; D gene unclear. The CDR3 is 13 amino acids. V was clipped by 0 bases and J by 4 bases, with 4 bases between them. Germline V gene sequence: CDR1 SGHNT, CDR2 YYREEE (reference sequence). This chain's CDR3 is CASSLGITGELFF. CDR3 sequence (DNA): TGTGCCAGCAGCTTGGGTATCACCGGGGAGCTGTTTTTT.

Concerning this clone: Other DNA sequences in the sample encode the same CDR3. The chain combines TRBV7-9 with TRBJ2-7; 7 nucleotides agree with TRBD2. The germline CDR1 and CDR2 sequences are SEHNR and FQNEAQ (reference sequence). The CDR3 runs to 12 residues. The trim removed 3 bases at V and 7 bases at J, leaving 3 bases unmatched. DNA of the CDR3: TGTGCCAGCAGCTTGGGGGGGAGTGAGCAGTACTTC. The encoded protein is CASSLGGSEQYF.

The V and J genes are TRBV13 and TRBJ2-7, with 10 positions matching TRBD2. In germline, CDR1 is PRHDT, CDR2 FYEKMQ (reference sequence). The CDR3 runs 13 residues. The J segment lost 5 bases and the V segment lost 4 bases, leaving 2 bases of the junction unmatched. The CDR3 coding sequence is TGTGCCAGCAGCTCAGGACTAGCGGACGAGCAGTACTTC. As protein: CASSSGLADEQYF.

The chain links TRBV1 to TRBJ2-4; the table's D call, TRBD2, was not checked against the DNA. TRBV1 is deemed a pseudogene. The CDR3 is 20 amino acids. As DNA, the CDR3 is TGCACCAGCAGCCAAGACGAGCGGGAGATAAAAAATATAGCCAAAAACATTCAGTACTTC. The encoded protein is CTSSQDEREIKNIAKNIQYF.

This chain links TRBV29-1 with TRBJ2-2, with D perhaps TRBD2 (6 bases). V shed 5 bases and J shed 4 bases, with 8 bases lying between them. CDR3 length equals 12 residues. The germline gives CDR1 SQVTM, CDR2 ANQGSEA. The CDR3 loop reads CSVSGLTGELFF. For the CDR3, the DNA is TGCAGCGTTTCGGGACTCACCGGGGAGCTGTTTTTT.

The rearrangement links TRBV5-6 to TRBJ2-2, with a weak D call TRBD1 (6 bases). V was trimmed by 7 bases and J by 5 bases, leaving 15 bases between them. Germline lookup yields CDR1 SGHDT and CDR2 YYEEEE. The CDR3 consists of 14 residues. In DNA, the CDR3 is TGTGCCAGCCATACAGGGTTCGGAACCGGGGAGCTGTTTTTT. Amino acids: CASHTGFGTGELFF.

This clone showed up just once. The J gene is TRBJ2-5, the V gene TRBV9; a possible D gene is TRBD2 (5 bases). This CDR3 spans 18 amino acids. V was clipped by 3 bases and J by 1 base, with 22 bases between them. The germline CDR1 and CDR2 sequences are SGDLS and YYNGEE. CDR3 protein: CASSAPSTRVEAQETQYF. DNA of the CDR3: TGTGCCAGCAGCGCCCCCTCGACGAGGGTTGAGGCCCAAGAGACCCAGTACTTC.

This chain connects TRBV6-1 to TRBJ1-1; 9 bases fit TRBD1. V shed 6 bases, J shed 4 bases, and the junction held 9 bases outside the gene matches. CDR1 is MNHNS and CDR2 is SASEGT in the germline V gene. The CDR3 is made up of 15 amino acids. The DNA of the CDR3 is TGTGCCAGCAGAGAACAGGGGGCGCGGGTCACTGAAGCTTTCTTT. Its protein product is CASREQGARVTEAFF.

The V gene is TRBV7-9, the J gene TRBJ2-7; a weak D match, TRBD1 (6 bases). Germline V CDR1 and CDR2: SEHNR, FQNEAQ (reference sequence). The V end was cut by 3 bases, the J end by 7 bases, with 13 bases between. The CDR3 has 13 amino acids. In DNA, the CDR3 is TGTGCCAGCAGCTTTTACAGGGTAGGGGAGCAGTACTTC. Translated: CASSFYRVGEQYF.

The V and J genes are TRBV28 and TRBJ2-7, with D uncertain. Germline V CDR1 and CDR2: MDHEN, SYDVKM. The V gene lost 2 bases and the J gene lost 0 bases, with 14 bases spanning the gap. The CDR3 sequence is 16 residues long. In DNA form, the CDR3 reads TGTGCCAGCAGTTTACAGGTGCTCCAACTCTCCTACGAGCAGTACTTC. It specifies CASSLQVLQLSYEQYF.

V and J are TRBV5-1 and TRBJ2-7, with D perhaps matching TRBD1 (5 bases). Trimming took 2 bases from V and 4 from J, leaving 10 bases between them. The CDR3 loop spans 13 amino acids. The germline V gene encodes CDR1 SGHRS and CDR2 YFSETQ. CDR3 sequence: CASSFMTDYEQYF. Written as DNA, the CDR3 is TGCGCCAGCAGCTTCATGACAGATTACGAGCAGTACTTC.

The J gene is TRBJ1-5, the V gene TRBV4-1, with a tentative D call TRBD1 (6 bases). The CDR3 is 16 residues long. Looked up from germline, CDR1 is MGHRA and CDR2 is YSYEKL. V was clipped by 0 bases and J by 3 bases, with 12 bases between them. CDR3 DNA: TGCGCCAGCAGCCAAGAAACTCAGGGGACCAATCAGCCCCAGCATTTT. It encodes CASSQETQGTNQPQHF.

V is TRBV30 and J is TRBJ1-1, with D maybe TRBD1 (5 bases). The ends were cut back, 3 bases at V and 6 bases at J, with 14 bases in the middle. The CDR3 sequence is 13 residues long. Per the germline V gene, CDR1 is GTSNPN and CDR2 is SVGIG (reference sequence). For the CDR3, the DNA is TGTGCCTGGAGCGGGGCAAGAGGCCCTGAAGCTTTCTTT. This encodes CAWSGARGPEAFF.

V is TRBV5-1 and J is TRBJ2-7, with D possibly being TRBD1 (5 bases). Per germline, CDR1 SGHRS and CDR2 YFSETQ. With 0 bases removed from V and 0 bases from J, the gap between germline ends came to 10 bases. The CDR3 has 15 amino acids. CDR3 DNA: TGCGCCAGCAGCTTGGGGGCAGGGAACTCCTACGAGCAGTACTTC. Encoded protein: CASSLGAGNSYEQYF.

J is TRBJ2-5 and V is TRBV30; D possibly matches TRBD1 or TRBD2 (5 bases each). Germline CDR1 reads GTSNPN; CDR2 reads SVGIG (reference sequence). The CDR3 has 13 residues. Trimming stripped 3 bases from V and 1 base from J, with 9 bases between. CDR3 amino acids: CAWRPGAQETQYF. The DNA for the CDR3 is TGTGCCTGGAGACCCGGGGCCCAAGAGACCCAGTACTTC.

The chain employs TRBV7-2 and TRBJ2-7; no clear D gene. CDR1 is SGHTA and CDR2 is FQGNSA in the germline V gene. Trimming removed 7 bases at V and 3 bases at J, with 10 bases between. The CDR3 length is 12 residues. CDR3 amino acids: CASTFWGYEQYF. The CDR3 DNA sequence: TGTGCCAGCACCTTCTGGGGCTACGAGCAGTACTTC.

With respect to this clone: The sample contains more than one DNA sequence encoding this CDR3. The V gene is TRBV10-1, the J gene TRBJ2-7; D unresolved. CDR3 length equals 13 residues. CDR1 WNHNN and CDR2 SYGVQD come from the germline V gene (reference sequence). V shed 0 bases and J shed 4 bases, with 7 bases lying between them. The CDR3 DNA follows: TGCGCCAGCAGTGAGTCTTCCGGGTACGAGCAGTACTTC. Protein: CASSESSGYEQYF.

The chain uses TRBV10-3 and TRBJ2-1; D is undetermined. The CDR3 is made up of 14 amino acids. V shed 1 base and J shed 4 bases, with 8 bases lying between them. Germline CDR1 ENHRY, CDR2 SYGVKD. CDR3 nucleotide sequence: TGTGCCATCAGTGAGTACGACGGATACAATGAGCAGTTCTTC. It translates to CAISEYDGYNEQFF.

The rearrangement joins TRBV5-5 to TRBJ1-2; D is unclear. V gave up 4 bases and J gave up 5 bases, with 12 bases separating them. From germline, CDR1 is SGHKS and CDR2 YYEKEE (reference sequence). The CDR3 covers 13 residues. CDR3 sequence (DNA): TGTGCCAGCAGCCCGAGACATGGGTATGGCTACACCTTC. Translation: CASSPRHGYGYTF. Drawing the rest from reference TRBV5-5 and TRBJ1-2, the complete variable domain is DAGVTQSPTHLIKTRGQQVTLRCSPISGHKSVSWYQQVLGQGPQFIFQYYEKEERGRGNFPDRFSARQFPNYSSELNVNALLLGDSALYLCASSPRHGYGYTFGSGTRLTVV.

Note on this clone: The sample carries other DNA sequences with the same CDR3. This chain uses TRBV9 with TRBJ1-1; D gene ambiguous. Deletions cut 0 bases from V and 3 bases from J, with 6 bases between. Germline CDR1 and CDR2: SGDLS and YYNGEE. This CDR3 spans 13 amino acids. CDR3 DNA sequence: TGTGCCAGCAGCGTAGCCGAGTACACTGAAGCTTTCTTT. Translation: CASSVAEYTEAFF.

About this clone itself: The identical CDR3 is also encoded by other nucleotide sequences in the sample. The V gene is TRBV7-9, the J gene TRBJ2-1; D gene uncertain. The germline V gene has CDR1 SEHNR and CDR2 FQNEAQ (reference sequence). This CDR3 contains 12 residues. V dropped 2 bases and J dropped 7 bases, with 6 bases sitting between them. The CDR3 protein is CASSLSGNEQFF. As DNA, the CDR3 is TGTGCCAGCAGCTTATCAGGAAATGAGCAGTTCTTC.

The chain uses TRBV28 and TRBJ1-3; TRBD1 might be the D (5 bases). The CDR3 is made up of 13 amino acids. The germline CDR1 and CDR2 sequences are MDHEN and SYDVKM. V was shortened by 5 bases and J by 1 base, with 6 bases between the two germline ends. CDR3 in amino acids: CASSGGSGNTIYF. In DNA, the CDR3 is TGTGCCAGCAGTGGGGGGTCTGGAAACACCATATATTTT. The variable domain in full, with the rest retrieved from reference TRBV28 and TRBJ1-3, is DVKVTQSSRYLVKRTGEKVFLECVQDMDHENMFWYRQDPGLGLRLIYFSYDVKMKEKGDIPEGYSVSREKKERFSLILESASTNQTSMYLCASSGGSGNTIYFGEGSWLTVV.

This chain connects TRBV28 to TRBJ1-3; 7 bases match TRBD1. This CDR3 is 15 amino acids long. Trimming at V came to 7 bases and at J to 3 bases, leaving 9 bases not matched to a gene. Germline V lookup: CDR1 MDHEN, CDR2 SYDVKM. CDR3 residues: CASTPTGLGGNTIYF. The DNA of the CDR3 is TGTGCCAGCACCCCGACAGGGCTAGGTGGAAACACCATATATTTT.

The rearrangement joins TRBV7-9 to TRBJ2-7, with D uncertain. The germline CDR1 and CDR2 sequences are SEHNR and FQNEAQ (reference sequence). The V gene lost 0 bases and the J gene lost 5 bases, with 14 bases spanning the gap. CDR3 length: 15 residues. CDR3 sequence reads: CASSLASEAHDEQYF. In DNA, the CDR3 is TGTGCCAGCAGCTTAGCAAGTGAGGCCCACGACGAGCAGTACTTC.

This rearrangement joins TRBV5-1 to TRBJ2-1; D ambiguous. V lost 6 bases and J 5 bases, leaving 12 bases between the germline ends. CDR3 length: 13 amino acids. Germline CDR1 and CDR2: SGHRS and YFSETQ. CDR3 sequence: CASIPENHNEQFF. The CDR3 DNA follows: TGCGCCAGCATTCCAGAGAATCACAATGAGCAGTTCTTC.

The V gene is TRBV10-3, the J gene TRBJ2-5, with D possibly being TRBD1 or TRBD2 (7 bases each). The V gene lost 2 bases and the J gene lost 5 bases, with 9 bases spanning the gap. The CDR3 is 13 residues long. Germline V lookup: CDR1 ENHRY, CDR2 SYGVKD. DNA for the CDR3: TGTGCCATCAGTGAGCAGGGGGGGGAGACCCAGTACTTC. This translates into CAISEQGGETQYF.